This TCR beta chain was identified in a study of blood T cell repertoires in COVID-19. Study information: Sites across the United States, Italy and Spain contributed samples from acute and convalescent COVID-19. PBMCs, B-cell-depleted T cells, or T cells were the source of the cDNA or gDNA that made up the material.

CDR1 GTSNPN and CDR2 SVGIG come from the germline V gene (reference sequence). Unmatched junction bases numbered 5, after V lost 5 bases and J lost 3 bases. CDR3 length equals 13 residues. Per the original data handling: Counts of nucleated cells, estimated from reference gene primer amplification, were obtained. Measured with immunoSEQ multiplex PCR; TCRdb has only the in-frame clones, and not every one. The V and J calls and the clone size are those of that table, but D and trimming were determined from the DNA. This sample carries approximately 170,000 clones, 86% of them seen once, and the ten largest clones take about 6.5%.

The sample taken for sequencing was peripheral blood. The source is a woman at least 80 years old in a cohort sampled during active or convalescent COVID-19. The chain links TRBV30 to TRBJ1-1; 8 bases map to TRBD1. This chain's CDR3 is CAWQAQGDTEAFF. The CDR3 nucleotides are TGTGCCTGGCAGGCACAGGGGGACACTGAAGCTTTCTTT.